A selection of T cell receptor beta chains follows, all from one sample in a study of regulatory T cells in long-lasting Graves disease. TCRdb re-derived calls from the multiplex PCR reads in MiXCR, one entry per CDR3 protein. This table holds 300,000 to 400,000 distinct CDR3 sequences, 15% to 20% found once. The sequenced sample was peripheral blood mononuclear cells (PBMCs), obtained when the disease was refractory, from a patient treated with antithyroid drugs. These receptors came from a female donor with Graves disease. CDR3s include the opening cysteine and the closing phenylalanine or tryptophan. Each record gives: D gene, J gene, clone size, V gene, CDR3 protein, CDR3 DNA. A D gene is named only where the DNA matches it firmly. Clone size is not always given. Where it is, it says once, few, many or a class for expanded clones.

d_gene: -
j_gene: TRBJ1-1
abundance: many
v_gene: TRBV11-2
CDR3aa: CASSQDLPNTEAFF
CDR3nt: TGTGCCAGCAGTCAAGATCTACCGAACACTGAAGCTTTCTTT

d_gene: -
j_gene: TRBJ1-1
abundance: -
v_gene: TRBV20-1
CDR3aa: CSARRPAGTEAFF
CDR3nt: TGCAGTGCTAGGAGGCCGGCGGGGACTGAAGCTTTCTTT

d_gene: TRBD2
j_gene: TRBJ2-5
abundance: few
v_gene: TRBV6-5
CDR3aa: CASSYSGGGVQETQYF
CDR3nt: TGTGCCAGCAGTTACAGCGGGGGGGGGGTCCAAGAGACCCAGTACTTC

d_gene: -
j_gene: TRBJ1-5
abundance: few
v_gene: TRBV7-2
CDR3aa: CASSRAGGSWSNQPQHF
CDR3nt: TGTGCCAGCAGCCGAGCGGGGGGATCGTGGAGCAATCAGCCCCAGCATTTT

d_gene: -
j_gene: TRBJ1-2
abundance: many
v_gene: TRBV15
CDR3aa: CATSRDRLPRGYTF
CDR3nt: TGTGCCACCAGCAGAGATCGACTACCGAGGGGCTACACCTTC

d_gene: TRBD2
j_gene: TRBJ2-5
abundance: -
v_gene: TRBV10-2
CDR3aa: CASSRTSGGAETQYF
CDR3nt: TGCGCCAGCTCACGGACTAGCGGGGGAGCGGAGACCCAGTACTTC

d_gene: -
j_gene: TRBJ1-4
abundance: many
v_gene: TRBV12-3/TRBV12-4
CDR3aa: CASSPTRDKPLNEKLFF
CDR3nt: TGTGCCAGCAGTCCAACCCGGGACAAGCCTCTTAATGAAAAACTGTTTTTT

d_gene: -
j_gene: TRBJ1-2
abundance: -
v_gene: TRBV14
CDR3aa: CASSQLTMGSIYGYTF
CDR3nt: TGTGCCAGCAGCCAACTAACAATGGGTTCGATTTATGGCTACACCTTC

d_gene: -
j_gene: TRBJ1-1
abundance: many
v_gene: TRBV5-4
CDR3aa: CASSPLSAGPPPEAFF
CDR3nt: TGTGCCAGCAGCCCATTGTCCGCAGGGCCGCCCCCTGAAGCTTTCTTT

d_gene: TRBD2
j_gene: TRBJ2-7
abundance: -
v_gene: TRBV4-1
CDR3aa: CASSQGIAGDYEQYF
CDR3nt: TGCGCCAGCAGCCAAGGGATAGCGGGTGACTACGAGCAGTACTTC

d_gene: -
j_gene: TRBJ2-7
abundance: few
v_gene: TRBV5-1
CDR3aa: CASRSDPGSYEQYF
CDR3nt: TGCGCCAGCAGGTCCGACCCAGGGTCCTACGAGCAGTACTTC

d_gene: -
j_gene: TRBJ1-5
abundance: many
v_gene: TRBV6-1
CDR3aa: CASSVDSLRPHQHF
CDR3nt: TGTGCCAGCAGTGTGGACAGCCTTCGTCCCCACCAGCATTTT

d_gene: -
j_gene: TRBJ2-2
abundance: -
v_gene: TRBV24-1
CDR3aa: CATGGRGATGELFF
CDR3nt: TGTGCCACCGGAGGACGAGGGGCTACCGGGGAGCTGTTTTTT

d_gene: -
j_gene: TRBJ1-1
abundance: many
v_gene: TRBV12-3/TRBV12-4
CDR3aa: CASSFWHSGTEAFF
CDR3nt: TGTGCCAGCAGTTTTTGGCATTCTGGCACTGAAGCTTTCTTT

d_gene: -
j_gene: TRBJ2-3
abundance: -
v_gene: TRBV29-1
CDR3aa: CSVESGITDTQYF
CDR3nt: TGCAGCGTTGAATCGGGGATCACAGATACGCAGTATTTT

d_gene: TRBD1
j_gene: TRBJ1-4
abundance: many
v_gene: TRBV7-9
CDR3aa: CASSRGGTGLNEKLFF
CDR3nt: TGTGCCAGCAGCCGTGGCGGGACAGGACTCAATGAAAAACTGTTTTTT

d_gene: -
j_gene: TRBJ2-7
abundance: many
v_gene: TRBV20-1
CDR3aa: CSALHGGQEQYF
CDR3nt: TGCAGTGCTCTTCACGGGGGACAGGAGCAGTACTTC

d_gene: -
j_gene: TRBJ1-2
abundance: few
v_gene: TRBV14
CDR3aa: CASSNGGTGYGYTF
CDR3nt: TGTGCCAGCAGCAATGGCGGGACGGGTTATGGCTACACCTTC

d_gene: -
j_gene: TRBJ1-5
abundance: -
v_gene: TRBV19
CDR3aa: CASSPSGGSNQPQHF
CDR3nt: TGTGCCAGTAGTCCTTCGGGGGGTTCGAATCAGCCCCAGCATTTT

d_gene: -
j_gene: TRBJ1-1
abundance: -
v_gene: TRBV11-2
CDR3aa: CASSPGGREAFF
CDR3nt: TGTGCCAGCAGCCCCGGGGGAAGGGAAGCTTTCTTT

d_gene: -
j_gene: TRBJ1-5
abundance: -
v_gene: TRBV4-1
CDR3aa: CASSQDAPGVNQPQHF
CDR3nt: TGCGCCAGCAGCCAAGATGCCCCAGGGGTTAATCAGCCCCAGCATTTT

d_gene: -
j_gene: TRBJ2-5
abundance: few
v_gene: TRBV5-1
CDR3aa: CASSLAQEGETQYF
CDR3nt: TGCGCCAGCAGCTTGGCGCAGGAGGGAGAGACCCAGTACTTC

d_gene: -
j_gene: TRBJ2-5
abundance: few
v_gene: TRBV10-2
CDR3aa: CASGPGHTRSETQYF
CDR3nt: TGCGCCAGCGGTCCGGGACACACGAGAAGTGAGACCCAGTACTTC

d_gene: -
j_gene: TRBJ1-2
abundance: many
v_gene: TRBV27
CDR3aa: CASTIAGGQGGNYGYTF
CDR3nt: TGTGCCAGCACTATTGCGGGGGGGCAGGGAGGGAACTATGGCTACACCTTC

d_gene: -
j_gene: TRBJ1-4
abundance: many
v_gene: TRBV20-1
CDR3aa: CSARWHSNEKLFF
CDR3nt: TGCAGTGCTAGGTGGCACTCTAATGAAAAACTGTTTTTT

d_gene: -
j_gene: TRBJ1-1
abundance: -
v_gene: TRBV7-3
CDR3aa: CATMPRRAGRGNTEAFF
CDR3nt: TGTGCCACCATGCCACGTCGGGCAGGGCGAGGGAACACTGAAGCTTTCTTT

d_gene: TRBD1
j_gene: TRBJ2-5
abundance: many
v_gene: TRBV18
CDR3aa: CASSPLAGGARETQYF
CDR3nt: TGTGCCAGCTCACCACTCGCAGGGGGCGCGAGAGAGACCCAGTACTTC

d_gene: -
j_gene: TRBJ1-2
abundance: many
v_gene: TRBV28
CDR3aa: CASSLTWTASRGYTF
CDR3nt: TGTGCCAGCAGTTTAACGTGGACGGCTTCGAGAGGCTACACCTTC

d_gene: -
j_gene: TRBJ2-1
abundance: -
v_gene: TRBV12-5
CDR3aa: CASGLSGSDEQFF
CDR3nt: TGTGCTAGTGGTTTGTCGGGTTCCGATGAGCAGTTCTTC

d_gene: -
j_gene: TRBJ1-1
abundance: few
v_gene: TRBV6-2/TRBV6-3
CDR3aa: CASSYREGYTEAFF
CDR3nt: TGTGCCAGCAGTTACAGAGAGGGTTACACTGAAGCTTTCTTT

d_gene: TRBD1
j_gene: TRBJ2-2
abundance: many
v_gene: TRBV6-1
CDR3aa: CASRGRTGGSAGELFF
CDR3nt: TGTGCCAGCAGGGGCCGGACAGGGGGATCTGCCGGGGAGCTGTTTTTT

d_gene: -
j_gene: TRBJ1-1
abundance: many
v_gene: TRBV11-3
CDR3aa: CASSLVGVTEAFF
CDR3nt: TGTGCCAGCAGCTTAGTGGGCGTCACTGAAGCTTTCTTT

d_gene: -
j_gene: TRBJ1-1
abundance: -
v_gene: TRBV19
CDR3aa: CASSGRGAFF
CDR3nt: TGTGCCAGCTCGGGCAGGGGAGCTTTCTTT

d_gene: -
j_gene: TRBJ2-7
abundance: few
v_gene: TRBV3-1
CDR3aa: CASSQQTGSNEQYF
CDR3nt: TGTGCCAGCAGCCAGCAAACAGGATCCAACGAGCAGTACTTC

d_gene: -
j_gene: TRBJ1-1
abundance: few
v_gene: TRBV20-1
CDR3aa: CSARDRDREAFF
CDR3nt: TGCAGTGCTAGAGACCGAGACAGGGAAGCTTTCTTT

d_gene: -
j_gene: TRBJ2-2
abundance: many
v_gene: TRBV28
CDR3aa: CASKAADYTGELFF
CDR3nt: TGTGCCAGCAAGGCGGCAGACTACACCGGGGAGCTGTTTTTT

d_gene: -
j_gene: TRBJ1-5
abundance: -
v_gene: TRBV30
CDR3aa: CAWSPRAGLGQPQHF
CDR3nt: TGTGCCTGGAGCCCACGGGCAGGGCTCGGTCAGCCCCAGCATTTT

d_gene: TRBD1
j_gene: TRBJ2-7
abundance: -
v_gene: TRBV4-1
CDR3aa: CASSYGQGEGYEQYF
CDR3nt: TGCGCCAGCAGTTACGGACAGGGGGAGGGCTACGAGCAGTACTTC

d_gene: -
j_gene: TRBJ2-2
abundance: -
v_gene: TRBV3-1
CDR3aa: CASSQVNTGELFF
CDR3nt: TGTGCCAGCAGCCAAGTGAACACCGGGGAGCTGTTTTTT

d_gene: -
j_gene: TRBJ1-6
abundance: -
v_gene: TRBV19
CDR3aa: CASSLQIAGTTNSPLHF
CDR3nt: TGTGCCAGTAGCTTACAGATAGCCGGGACGACAAATTCACCCCTCCACTTT

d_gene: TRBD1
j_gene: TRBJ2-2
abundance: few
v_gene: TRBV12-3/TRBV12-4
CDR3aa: CASSPIRGQGARRELFF
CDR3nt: TGTGCCAGCAGTCCCATTAGAGGACAGGGGGCGCGTCGGGAGCTGTTTTTT

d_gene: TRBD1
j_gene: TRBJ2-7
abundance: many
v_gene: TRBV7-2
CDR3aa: CASSVDRGPYEQYF
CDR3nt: TGTGCCAGCAGCGTGGACAGGGGGCCCTACGAGCAGTACTTC

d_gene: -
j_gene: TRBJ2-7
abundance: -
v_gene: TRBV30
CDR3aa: CAWKGDLRTYEQYF
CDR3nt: TGTGCCTGGAAAGGGGACTTGAGGACCTACGAGCAGTACTTC

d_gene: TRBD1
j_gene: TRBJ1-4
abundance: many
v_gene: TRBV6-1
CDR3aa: CASTPGQGATNEKLFF
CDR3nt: TGTGCCAGCACCCCGGGACAGGGGGCTACTAATGAAAAACTGTTTTTT

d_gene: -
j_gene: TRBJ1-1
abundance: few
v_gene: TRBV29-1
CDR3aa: CSGHRPLMGNTEAFF
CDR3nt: TGCAGCGGACATAGACCTCTCATGGGGAACACTGAAGCTTTCTTT

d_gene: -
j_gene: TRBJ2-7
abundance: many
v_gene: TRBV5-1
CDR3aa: CASSHSPGTYEQYF
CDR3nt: TGCGCCAGCAGCCATAGCCCTGGAACCTACGAGCAGTACTTC

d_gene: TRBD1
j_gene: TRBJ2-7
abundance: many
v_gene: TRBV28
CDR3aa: CASSLLFRGRSHEQYF
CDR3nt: TGTGCCAGCAGTTTACTCTTCAGGGGGCGATCCCACGAGCAGTACTTC

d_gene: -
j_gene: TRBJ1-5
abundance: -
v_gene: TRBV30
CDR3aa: CAWSEEGTLRGQPQHF
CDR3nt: TGTGCCTGGAGTGAAGAGGGGACACTGAGGGGTCAGCCCCAGCATTTT